Listed below are T cell receptor beta chains from one sample, sequenced in a study of T cells expressing NK-cell markers. TCRdb re-analyzed the 5' RACE reads; it lists each CDR3 protein once, without DNA. The sample table includes approximately 420,000 distinct CDR3 sequences. Sequencing was done on a sample of blood T cells: a sorted CD56 or NKG2C T cell subset, CD4+ or CD8+ T cells, or bulk PBMC T cells (not recorded which). These receptors originate from a woman aged 50 to 65 in good health. Each CDR3 is given with its conserved first and last residue. The order of the fields is V gene, J gene, CDR3 protein.

v_gene: TRBV29-1; j_gene: TRBJ1-3; CDR3aa: CSVELAVSGNTIYF
v_gene: TRBV29-1; j_gene: TRBJ1-1; CDR3aa: CSVSPLGNTEAFF
v_gene: TRBV20-1; j_gene: TRBJ1-1; CDR3aa: CSARSDRGETEAFF
v_gene: TRBV20-1; j_gene: TRBJ2-5; CDR3aa: CSATPTSRETQYF
v_gene: TRBV10-3; j_gene: TRBJ2-2; CDR3aa: CASKGQENTGELFF
v_gene: TRBV10-3; j_gene: TRBJ2-3; CDR3aa: CAISESTSAAYTQYF
v_gene: TRBV2; j_gene: TRBJ2-3; CDR3aa: CASGIPGLADATDTQYF
v_gene: TRBV10-3; j_gene: TRBJ2-7; CDR3aa: CAISPDGSYVQYF
v_gene: TRBV20-1; j_gene: TRBJ2-3; CDR3aa: CSASRGSWGASDTQYF
v_gene: TRBV20-1; j_gene: TRBJ2-1; CDR3aa: CSAERGLASNEQFF
v_gene: TRBV12-3/TRBV12-4; j_gene: TRBJ2-1; CDR3aa: CASNMGIAVYNEQFF
v_gene: TRBV20-1; j_gene: TRBJ1-1; CDR3aa: CSARKGGRAFF
v_gene: TRBV6-1; j_gene: TRBJ2-2; CDR3aa: CASWGPGRTGELFF
v_gene: TRBV27; j_gene: TRBJ1-5; CDR3aa: CASSFAGHSNQPQHF
v_gene: TRBV11-2; j_gene: TRBJ2-2; CDR3aa: CASSRDRPQAGELFF
v_gene: TRBV7-8; j_gene: TRBJ2-3; CDR3aa: CASRPEEGGTDTQYF
v_gene: TRBV12-3/TRBV12-4; j_gene: TRBJ2-7; CDR3aa: CASRAGGPGSYEQYF
v_gene: TRBV7-8; j_gene: TRBJ2-1; CDR3aa: CASSSKPLGNEQFF
v_gene: TRBV9; j_gene: TRBJ1-1; CDR3aa: CATNRIMNTEAFF
v_gene: TRBV11-2; j_gene: TRBJ1-3; CDR3aa: CASSLVPPGNTIYF
v_gene: TRBV20-1; j_gene: TRBJ1-3; CDR3aa: CSASGPPRSGNTIYF
v_gene: TRBV28; j_gene: TRBJ2-3; CDR3aa: CASTPGSSDTQYF
v_gene: TRBV29-1; j_gene: TRBJ2-5; CDR3aa: CSVQGAGETQYF
v_gene: TRBV5-6; j_gene: TRBJ2-5; CDR3aa: CASRDGLAGGGETQYF
v_gene: TRBV19; j_gene: TRBJ2-6; CDR3aa: CASTPSVGANVLTF
v_gene: TRBV7-9; j_gene: TRBJ1-5; CDR3aa: CASSFGGPGRGLRQPQHF
v_gene: TRBV27; j_gene: TRBJ2-1; CDR3aa: CASSLRGHSSYNEQFF
v_gene: TRBV19; j_gene: TRBJ2-1; CDR3aa: CASSIGGRRYNEQFF
v_gene: TRBV24-1; j_gene: TRBJ2-7; CDR3aa: CATSDPTTGAYEQYF
v_gene: TRBV5-5; j_gene: TRBJ1-1; CDR3aa: CASRGTDNTEAFF
v_gene: TRBV20-1; j_gene: TRBJ2-7; CDR3aa: CSATTGTITREQYF
v_gene: TRBV5-5; j_gene: TRBJ1-3; CDR3aa: CASSSKDRASGNTIYF
v_gene: TRBV20-1; j_gene: TRBJ2-1; CDR3aa: CSAPTTGVGSGRNNEQFF
v_gene: TRBV5-1; j_gene: TRBJ2-1; CDR3aa: CASSEEYNEQFF
v_gene: TRBV6-5; j_gene: TRBJ1-2; CDR3aa: CASNQLGTGRYGYTF
v_gene: TRBV7-9; j_gene: TRBJ2-5; CDR3aa: CASSQGDTRPQETQYF
v_gene: TRBV4-1; j_gene: TRBJ2-7; CDR3aa: CASSQTRTGGNEQYF
v_gene: TRBV5-1; j_gene: TRBJ1-4; CDR3aa: CASSPRQGSNEKLFF
v_gene: TRBV4-1; j_gene: TRBJ2-1; CDR3aa: CASSQDRRGRRINEQFF
v_gene: TRBV5-1; j_gene: TRBJ1-6; CDR3aa: CASSLAGRMLSPLHF
v_gene: TRBV5-1; j_gene: TRBJ1-2; CDR3aa: CASSPEGYNYGYTF
v_gene: TRBV12-3/TRBV12-4; j_gene: TRBJ2-7; CDR3aa: CASTKQGIGYEQYF
v_gene: TRBV15; j_gene: TRBJ2-1; CDR3aa: CATSREIAGGGNEQFF
v_gene: TRBV20-1; j_gene: TRBJ1-3; CDR3aa: CSARVPLSSGNTIYF
v_gene: TRBV4-1; j_gene: TRBJ2-1; CDR3aa: CASSQVSPSYNEQFF
v_gene: TRBV5-1; j_gene: TRBJ2-1; CDR3aa: CASSLGGLAGIPEQFF
v_gene: TRBV24-1; j_gene: TRBJ2-1; CDR3aa: CATSDSKLAGGGNEQFF
v_gene: TRBV4-1; j_gene: TRBJ1-3; CDR3aa: CASSQVPSSGNTIYF
v_gene: TRBV3-1; j_gene: TRBJ2-5; CDR3aa: CASSQGPEEETQYF
v_gene: TRBV6-5; j_gene: TRBJ2-2; CDR3aa: CASSYERLAYTGELFF
v_gene: TRBV12-3/TRBV12-4; j_gene: TRBJ1-1; CDR3aa: CASSFRRIYTEAFF
v_gene: TRBV9; j_gene: TRBJ2-7; CDR3aa: CASSVGTGIAYEQYF
v_gene: TRBV9; j_gene: TRBJ2-5; CDR3aa: CASSGLAGGQETQYF
v_gene: TRBV5-1; j_gene: TRBJ1-1; CDR3aa: CASSLATGKNTEAFF
v_gene: TRBV12-3/TRBV12-4; j_gene: TRBJ2-2; CDR3aa: CASRRDRGELFF
v_gene: TRBV12-3/TRBV12-4; j_gene: TRBJ2-4; CDR3aa: CASSYRGTDIQYF
v_gene: TRBV15; j_gene: TRBJ2-2; CDR3aa: CATSRDQAGAGTGELFF
v_gene: TRBV7-3; j_gene: TRBJ2-1; CDR3aa: CASSRSTSGKYNEQFF
v_gene: TRBV18; j_gene: TRBJ1-2; CDR3aa: CASSPPVISGQGYTF